These T cell receptor beta chains were read from a single sample in a study of CD8 T cell repertoires and HIV-1 epitope variants. No antigen is known for these receptors. The repertoire was sequenced with immunoSEQ multiplex PCR; TCRdb's copy has only in-frame clones and lacks some. The sample consists of 5,900 or so clones, less than 70% of them appearing once. Sequencing was performed on cultured CD8+ T cells derived from PBMCs. The source of these receptors is a male donor with HIV. Each CDR3 is given with its conserved first and last residue. The order of the fields is J gene, V gene, D gene, CDR3 protein. D genes are given only for firm matches.

j_gene: TRBJ1-2; v_gene: TRBV1; d_gene: NA; CDR3aa: CASSQDPPDLDYGYTF
j_gene: TRBJ2-3; v_gene: TRBV5-1; d_gene: TRBD2; CDR3aa: CASSAGTTGADTQYF
j_gene: TRBJ2-7; v_gene: TRBV18; d_gene: NA; CDR3aa: CASSPPGRATYEQYF
j_gene: TRBJ2-5; v_gene: TRBV7-6; d_gene: TRBD2; CDR3aa: CASSLGGTSEETQYF
j_gene: TRBJ1-5; v_gene: TRBV6-6; d_gene: NA; CDR3aa: CASSSGRDYSNQPQHF
j_gene: TRBJ2-5; v_gene: TRBV7-2; d_gene: NA; CDR3aa: CASSLDLTGSAETQYF
j_gene: TRBJ2-5; v_gene: TRBV11-1; d_gene: NA; CDR3aa: CASSLEDEETQYF
j_gene: TRBJ2-1; v_gene: TRBV5-4; d_gene: NA; CDR3aa: CASSFLRGDEQFF
j_gene: TRBJ2-2; v_gene: TRBV14; d_gene: NA; CDR3aa: CASSQGWKINTGELFF
j_gene: TRBJ2-7; v_gene: TRBV5-1; d_gene: NA; CDR3aa: CASRGYNYEQYF
j_gene: TRBJ2-7; v_gene: TRBV5-1; d_gene: NA; CDR3aa: CASSPWDGYEQYF